These T cell receptor beta chains were read from a single sample in a study of beta chain features in type 1 diabetes. TCRdb's copy holds only in-frame clones and misses some; the assay was immunoSEQ multiplex PCR. Of hundreds of thousands of clones in the sample, roughly an eighth were seen once. Sequencing input: naive CD4+ T cells from blood. Every receptor here comes from a woman between 40 and 50 years old in good health. CDR3s leave out the opening cysteine and the closing phenylalanine or tryptophan. The order of the fields is J gene, clone size, V gene, CDR3 protein. Where a row states a size, it is once, few, many or the class of an expanded clone; other rows omit it.

>TRBJ1-2|few|TRBV29-1
SVRAGWLTGYT
>TRBJ1-6|.|TRBV7-9
ASSLGIGGGSPLH
>TRBJ2-1|.|TRBV2
ASSLAGGGNEQF
>TRBJ2-7|few|TRBV6-6
ASSNTGTGRYYEQY
>TRBJ2-5|.|TRBV29-1
SVDLKALETQY
>TRBJ2-5|few|TRBV10-3
AISPTSGGDGTQY
>TRBJ1-2|few|TRBV19
ASSRVPLSYGYT
>TRBJ1-2|.|TRBV7-9
ASSLGGTNYGYT
>TRBJ1-2|.|TRBV28
ASRHDRSYGYT
>TRBJ2-5|few|TRBV27
ASSPPPGQLGETQY
>TRBJ2-3|.|TRBV18
ASSPLQSTDTQY
>TRBJ1-3|.|TRBV18
ASSPSTGGVGSGNTIY
>TRBJ2-1|.|TRBV6-5
ASSPAGQGINEQF
>TRBJ2-7|.|TRBV7-2
ASSFSTGGEQY
>TRBJ1-6|.|TRBV27
ASKRGGTGRDSPLH
>TRBJ1-6|.|TRBV27
ASSFSRGGSPLH
>TRBJ2-7|.|TRBV19
ASSILGARGEQY
>TRBJ1-6|few|TRBV2
ASSETVPGAPLH
>TRBJ2-2|.|TRBV6-5
ASRVRDSNTGELF
>TRBJ1-5|.|TRBV4-1
ASSQGTVVNQPQH
>TRBJ1-4|few|TRBV5-1
ASSQVGRTDEKLF
>TRBJ2-7|.|TRBV5-6
ASSSQAYEQY
>TRBJ2-5|.|TRBV11-2
ASSLSNRVGETQY
>TRBJ1-3|few|TRBV7-6
ASSPNQGGTGNTIY
>TRBJ2-7|.|TRBV5-1
ASSLSGGAYEQY
>TRBJ2-7|.|TRBV6-6
ASSPGTTSPEQY
>TRBJ1-5|few|TRBV7-8
ASSREGAMDQPQH
>TRBJ2-5|.|TRBV11-2
ASSSLAGRIQETQY
>TRBJ2-7|few|TRBV5-1
ASSPGTGASYEQY
>TRBJ2-7|.|TRBV27
ASSLAQRGSYEQY
>TRBJ1-2|.|TRBV6-5
ASSYADRVYGYT
>TRBJ2-1|few|TRBV7-9
ASSLTTGGRRRGNEQF
>TRBJ1-2|.|TRBV7-2
ASSPPWDRGPGYT
>TRBJ1-2|few|TRBV5-6
ASSTTGQTGYT
>TRBJ2-1|.|TRBV7-2
ASSLEGVSYNEQF